These T cell receptor beta chains were read from a single sample in a study of shared clonotypes between healthy human individuals. TCRdb keeps only in-frame clones here, not all; method: immunoSEQ multiplex PCR. The sample lists approximately 650,000 clones; about 95% were seen once. Sequenced sample: naive CD8+ T cells sorted from blood. These receptors were collected from a woman in her twenties or thirties in good health. Each CDR3 is given with its conserved first and last residue. The D gene is left open where the match is weak. The listing skips clone size in some rows; elsewhere it reads once, few, many or a size class.

D gene: TRBD2; V gene: TRBV27; J gene: TRBJ2-7; clone size: .; CDR3 DNA: TGTGCCAGCGGATCCCCCCCAGGACTAGCGGGAGATTATTACGAGCAGTACTTC; CDR3 protein: CASGSPPGLAGDYYEQYF
D gene: TRBD1; V gene: TRBV11-2; J gene: TRBJ1-2; clone size: .; CDR3 DNA: TGTGCCAGCAGCTCCCTTTCCCCGGGACAGCCACCCTCTAACTATGGCTACACCTTC; CDR3 protein: CASSSLSPGQPPSNYGYTF
D gene: .; V gene: TRBV4-1; J gene: TRBJ2-7; clone size: once; CDR3 DNA: TGCGCCAGCAGCCAACGACAGGTGGAGGTTGGCGAGCAGTACTTC; CDR3 protein: CASSQRQVEVGEQYF
D gene: .; V gene: TRBV5-6; J gene: TRBJ2-1; clone size: once; CDR3 DNA: TGTGCCAGCATTGGGGGCGGATACAATGAGCAGTTCTTC; CDR3 protein: CASIGGGYNEQFF
D gene: .; V gene: TRBV7-9; J gene: TRBJ1-1; clone size: .; CDR3 DNA: TGTGCCAGCAGCCCACAGGGGAACACTGAAGCTTTCTTT; CDR3 protein: CASSPQGNTEAFF
D gene: .; V gene: TRBV7-9; J gene: TRBJ1-4; clone size: .; CDR3 DNA: TGTGCCAGCAGCTCCGGGTTATTTAATGAAAAACTGTTTTTT; CDR3 protein: CASSSGLFNEKLFF
D gene: .; V gene: TRBV11-2; J gene: TRBJ2-1; clone size: .; CDR3 DNA: TGTGCCAGCAGCTTAGATTCGTCGACTAAATACTACAATGAGCAGTTCTTC; CDR3 protein: CASSLDSSTKYYNEQFF
D gene: TRBD2; V gene: TRBV9; J gene: TRBJ2-1; clone size: .; CDR3 DNA: TGTGCCAGCAGCGTAGAAGGGGAGGGCCAGGAGCAGTTCTTC; CDR3 protein: CASSVEGEGQEQFF
D gene: .; V gene: TRBV28; J gene: TRBJ1-1; clone size: .; CDR3 DNA: TGTGCCAGCAGTTTTGGTCAGGGGTTCGCTTTCTTT; CDR3 protein: CASSFGQGFAFF
D gene: TRBD2; V gene: TRBV5-4; J gene: TRBJ2-5; clone size: .; CDR3 DNA: TGTGCCAGCAGCCCCGGACTAGCGGGAGTACGGGCAGAGACCCAGTACTTC; CDR3 protein: CASSPGLAGVRAETQYF
D gene: .; V gene: TRBV9; J gene: TRBJ2-7; clone size: few; CDR3 DNA: TGTGCCAGCAGCGTAGGAGAACAGACCTACGAGCAGTACTTC; CDR3 protein: CASSVGEQTYEQYF
D gene: TRBD2; V gene: TRBV15; J gene: TRBJ2-1; clone size: .; CDR3 DNA: TGTGCCACCAGCACCCCGAGCGGGAGGGCCTACAATGAGCAGTTCTTC; CDR3 protein: CATSTPSGRAYNEQFF
D gene: .; V gene: TRBV7-9; J gene: TRBJ2-7; clone size: .; CDR3 DNA: TGTGCCAGCAGCTTAGAGGGCAGACCCGAGCAGTACTTC; CDR3 protein: CASSLEGRPEQYF
D gene: TRBD2; V gene: TRBV5-1; J gene: TRBJ2-3; clone size: once; CDR3 DNA: TGCGCCAGCAGCTCTAGCGGTTATAGCACAGATACGCAGTATTTT; CDR3 protein: CASSSSGYSTDTQYF